This section outlines one TCR beta chain sequence together with its context. Mismatch with germline at one junction end may stem from a read error. TCRdb keeps only in-frame clones here, not all; method: immunoSEQ multiplex PCR. The sample consists of approximately 53,000 clones, over 75% of them appearing once. This entry belongs to a study of memory CD4+ T cells and cytomegalovirus serostatus. Across the whole study: Healthy Belgian adult donors included about nine CMV-positive and around 25 CMV-negative people.

The CDR3 loop spans 14 amino acids. Per germline, CDR1 SGHRS and CDR2 YFSETQ. Single viable CD3+CD4+CD8-CD45RO+ cells were sorted as the memory CD4+ T cells. This chain connects TRBV5-1 to TRBJ1-1; no firm D call. Sequenced sample: memory CD4+ T cells from blood. This clonotype was obtained from an adult in good health and CMV-seronegative. CDR3 sequence reads: CASSLDPGVQTPKF. CDR3 DNA: TGCGCCAGCAGCTTGGATCCTGGCGTCCAGACCCCAAAATTT.